The present TCR beta chain was sequenced within a study of blood T cell repertoires in COVID-19. In the study overall: COVID-19 samples, acute and convalescent, were from the United States, Italy and Spain. The cDNA or gDNA used as material had been derived from T cells, B-cell-depleted T cells, or PBMCs.

Germline V gene sequence: CDR1 SNHLY, CDR2 FYNNEI. There are 19 residues in the CDR3. V dropped 2 bases and J dropped 4; count of bases not matched to a gene: 15. In the original processing: Reference gene primer amplification yielded estimated nucleated cell counts. TCRdb keeps only in-frame clones here, not all; method: immunoSEQ multiplex PCR. V and J calls and clone size are those listed in that table; D and trimming were worked out from the DNA. This table holds roughly 120,000 clones, roughly 87% found once. V and J are TRBV2 and TRBJ2-1; 9 bases map to TRBD2. This receptor was obtained from a human donor in a cohort sampled during active COVID-19. Sequencing was done on a sample of peripheral blood. The DNA for the CDR3 is TGTGCCAGCAGTGAAAGCGGGAGCCCTAGCGGGACCCCTTACAATGAGCAGTTCTTC. This gives the protein CASSESGSPSGTPYNEQFF.